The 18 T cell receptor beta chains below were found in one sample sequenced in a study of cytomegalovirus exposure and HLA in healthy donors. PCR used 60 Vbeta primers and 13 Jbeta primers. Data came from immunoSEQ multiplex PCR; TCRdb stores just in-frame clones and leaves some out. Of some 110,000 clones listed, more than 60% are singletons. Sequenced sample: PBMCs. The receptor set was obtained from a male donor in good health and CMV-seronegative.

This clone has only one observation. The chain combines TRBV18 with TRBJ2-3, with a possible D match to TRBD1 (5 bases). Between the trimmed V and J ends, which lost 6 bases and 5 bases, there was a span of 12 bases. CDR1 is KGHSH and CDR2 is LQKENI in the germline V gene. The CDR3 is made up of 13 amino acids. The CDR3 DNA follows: TGTGCCAGCTCGGCAAGGGGTGGAGATACGCAGTATTTT. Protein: CASSARGGDTQYF.

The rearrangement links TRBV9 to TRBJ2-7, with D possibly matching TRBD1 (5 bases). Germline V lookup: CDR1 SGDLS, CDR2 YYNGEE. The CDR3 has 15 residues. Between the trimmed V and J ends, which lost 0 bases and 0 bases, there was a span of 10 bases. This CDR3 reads CASSVGGSPSYEQYF. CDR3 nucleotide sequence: TGTGCCAGCAGCGTAGGGGGCAGTCCCTCCTACGAGCAGTACTTC.

The CDR3 is CASSTRPGTGKETQYF. CDR3 bases: TGTGCCAGCAGCACGAGACCCGGGACAGGGAAAGAGACCCAGTACTTC. This chain connects TRBV9 to TRBJ2-5; TRBD1 aligns across 9 bases. Germline V gives CDR1 SGDLS, CDR2 YYNGEE. V shed 4 bases, J shed 3 bases, and the junction held 10 bases outside the gene matches. The length of the CDR3 is 16 residues. Full variable domain (rest looked up from reference TRBV9 and TRBJ2-5): DSGVTQTPKHLITATGQRVTLRCSPRSGDLSVYWYQQSLDQGLQFLIQYYNGEERAKGNILERFSAQQFPDLHSELNLSSLELGDSALYFCASSTRPGTGKETQYFGPGTRLLVL.

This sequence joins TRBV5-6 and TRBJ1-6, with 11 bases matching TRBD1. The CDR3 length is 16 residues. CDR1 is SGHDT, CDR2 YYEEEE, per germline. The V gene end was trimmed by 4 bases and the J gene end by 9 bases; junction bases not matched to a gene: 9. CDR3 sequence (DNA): TGTGCCAGCAGCCCCCGGGACAGGGGGTCGACTTCACCCCTCCACTTT. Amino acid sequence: CASSPRDRGSTSPLHF.

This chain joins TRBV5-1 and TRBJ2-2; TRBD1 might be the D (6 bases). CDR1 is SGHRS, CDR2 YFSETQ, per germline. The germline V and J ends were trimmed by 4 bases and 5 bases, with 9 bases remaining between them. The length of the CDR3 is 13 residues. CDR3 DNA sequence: TGCGCCAGCAGCATACAGGGTACCGGGGAGCTGTTTTTT. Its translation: CASSIQGTGELFF.

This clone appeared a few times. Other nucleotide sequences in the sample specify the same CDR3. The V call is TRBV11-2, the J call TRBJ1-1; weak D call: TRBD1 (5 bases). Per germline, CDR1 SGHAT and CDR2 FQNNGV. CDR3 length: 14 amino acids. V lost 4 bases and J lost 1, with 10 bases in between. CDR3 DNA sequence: TGTGCCAGCAGCTCGATTGACAGGAACACTGAAGCTTTCTTT. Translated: CASSSIDRNTEAFF. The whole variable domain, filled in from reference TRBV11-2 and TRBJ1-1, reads EAGVAQSPRYKIIEKRQSVAFWCNPISGHATLYWYQQILGQGPKLLIQFQNNGVVDDSQLPKDRFSAERLKGVDSTLKIQPAKLEDSAVYLCASSSIDRNTEAFFGQGTRLTVV.

The CDR3: CASGLEGQSKGGTEAFF. The CDR3 DNA sequence: TGTGCTAGTGGTTTGGAGGGACAATCGAAGGGTGGCACTGAAGCTTTCTTT. This rearrangement joins TRBV12-5 to TRBJ1-1, with D possibly TRBD1 on 6 matching bases. V lost 1 base and J 4 bases, leaving 19 bases between the germline ends. The V gene's germline CDR1 is LGHNT and CDR2 FRNRAP. This CDR3 contains 17 residues.

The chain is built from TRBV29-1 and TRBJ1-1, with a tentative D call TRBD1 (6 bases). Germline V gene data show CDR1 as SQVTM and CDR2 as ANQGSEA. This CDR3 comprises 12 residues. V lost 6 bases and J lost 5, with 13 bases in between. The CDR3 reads CSVQGLGTEAFF. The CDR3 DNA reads TGCAGCGTACAGGGTTTAGGGACTGAAGCTTTCTTT.

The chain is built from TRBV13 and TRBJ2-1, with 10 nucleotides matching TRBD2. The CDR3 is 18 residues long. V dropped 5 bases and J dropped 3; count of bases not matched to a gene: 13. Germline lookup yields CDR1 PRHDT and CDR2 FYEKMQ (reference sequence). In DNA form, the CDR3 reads TGTGCCAGCAGCCCACTAGCGGGGCCACTAGGTTTCTACAATGAGCAGTTCTTC. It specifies CASSPLAGPLGFYNEQFF.

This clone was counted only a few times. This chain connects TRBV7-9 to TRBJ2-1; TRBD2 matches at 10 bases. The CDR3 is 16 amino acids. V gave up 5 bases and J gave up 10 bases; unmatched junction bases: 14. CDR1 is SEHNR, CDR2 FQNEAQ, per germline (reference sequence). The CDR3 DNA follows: TGTGCCAGCAGCCGTTTCGGAGAGCGGGAGGGCCCCGAGCAGTTCTTC. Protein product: CASSRFGEREGPEQFF.

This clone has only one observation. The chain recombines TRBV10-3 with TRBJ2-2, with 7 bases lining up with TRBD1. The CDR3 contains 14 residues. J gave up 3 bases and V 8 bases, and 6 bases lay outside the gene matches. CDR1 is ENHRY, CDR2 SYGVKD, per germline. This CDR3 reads CAISGGTDTGELFF. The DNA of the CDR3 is TGTGCCATCTCCGGTGGGACAGACACCGGGGAGCTGTTTTTT.

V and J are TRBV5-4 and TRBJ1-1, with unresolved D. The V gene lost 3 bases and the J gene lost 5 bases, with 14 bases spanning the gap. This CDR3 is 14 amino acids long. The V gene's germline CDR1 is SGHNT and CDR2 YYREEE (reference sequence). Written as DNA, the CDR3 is TGTGCCAGCAGCTCCGGAATTGGCGGGACTGAAGCTTTCTTT. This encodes CASSSGIGGTEAFF.

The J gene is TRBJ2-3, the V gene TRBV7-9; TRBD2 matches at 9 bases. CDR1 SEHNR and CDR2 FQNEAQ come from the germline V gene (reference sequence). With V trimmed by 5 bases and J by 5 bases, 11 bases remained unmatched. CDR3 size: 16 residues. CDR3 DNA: TGTGCCAGCAGCCCCGCGGGCGGGGGGGGTGGAGATACGCAGTATTTT. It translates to CASSPAGGGGGDTQYF.

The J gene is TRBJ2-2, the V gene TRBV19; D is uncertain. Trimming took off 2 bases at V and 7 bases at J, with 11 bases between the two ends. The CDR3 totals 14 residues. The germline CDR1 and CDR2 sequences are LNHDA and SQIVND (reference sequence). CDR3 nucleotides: TGTGCCAGTAGTATACGACACGGCGACGGGGAGCTGTTTTTT. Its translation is CASSIRHGDGELFF.

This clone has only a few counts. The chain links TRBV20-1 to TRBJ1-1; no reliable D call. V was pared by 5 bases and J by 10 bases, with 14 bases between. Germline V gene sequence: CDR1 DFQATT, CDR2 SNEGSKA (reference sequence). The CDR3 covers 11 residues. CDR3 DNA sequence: TGCAGTGCTTTTGGCAGCGAACGAGCTTTCTTT. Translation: CSAFGSERAFF.

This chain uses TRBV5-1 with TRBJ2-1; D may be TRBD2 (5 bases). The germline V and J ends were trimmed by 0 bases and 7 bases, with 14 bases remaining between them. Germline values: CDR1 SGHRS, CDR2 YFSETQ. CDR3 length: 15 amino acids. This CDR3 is CASSLAPPEGNEQFF. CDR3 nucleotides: TGCGCCAGCAGCTTGGCCCCACCTGAGGGAAATGAGCAGTTCTTC.

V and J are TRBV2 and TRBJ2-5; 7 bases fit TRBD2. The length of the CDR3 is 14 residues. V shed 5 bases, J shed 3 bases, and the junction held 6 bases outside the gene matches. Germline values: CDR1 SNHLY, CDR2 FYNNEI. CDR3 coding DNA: TGTGCCAGCAGTTGGGAGGGCGGAGAAGAGACCCAGTACTTC. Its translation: CASSWEGGEETQYF.

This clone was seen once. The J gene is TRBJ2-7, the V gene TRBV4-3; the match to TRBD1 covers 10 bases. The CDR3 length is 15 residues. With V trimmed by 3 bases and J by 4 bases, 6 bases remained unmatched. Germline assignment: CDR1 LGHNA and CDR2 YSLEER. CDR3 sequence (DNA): TGCGCCAGCAGCCAGCAAGGGACAGGGGAATACGAGCAGTACTTC. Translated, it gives CASSQQGTGEYEQYF.